This is a list of T cell receptor beta chains from one sample in a study of tumor-infiltrating lymphocytes in primary liver carcinoma. Via MiXCR, TCRdb re-called the multiplex PCR reads, giving one row per CDR3 protein. The sample lists approximately 190,000 distinct CDR3 sequences, approximately 86% seen once, with 15% to 20% in the top ten. The sample taken for sequencing was tumor tissue from primary liver carcinoma. The receptors here all came from a man in his forties with primary liver carcinoma and hepatitis B virus infection. Each CDR3 is given with its conserved first and last residue. A D gene is named only where the DNA matches it firmly. Size values are once, few and many counts, or a class for expanded clones, and some rows have none.

D,J,size,V,CDR3,DNA
.,TRBJ2-5,.,TRBV29-1,CSVPSRGRGSQYF,TGCAGCGTTCCATCCAGGGGGAGGGGGAGCCAGTACTTC
.,TRBJ2-1,many,TRBV6-1,CASIREYRSYNEQFF,TGTGCCAGCATCCGAGAATACCGCTCCTACAATGAGCAGTTCTTC
TRBD1,TRBJ2-7,many,TRBV6-2/TRBV6-3,CASSYWGAGTEDYEQYF,TGTGCCAGCAGTTATTGGGGAGCCGGGACAGAGGACTACGAGCAGTACTTC
.,TRBJ2-1,.,TRBV6-1,CATSAGQAYNEQFF,TGTGCCACCTCGGCGGGCCAGGCCTACAATGAGCAGTTCTTC
TRBD2,TRBJ2-3,few,TRBV11-2,CASSSQGLAGVDTQYF,TGTGCCAGTAGCTCCCAGGGGCTAGCGGGAGTGGATACGCAGTATTTT
TRBD1,TRBJ1-1,.,TRBV7-8,CASSLGGIVEAIF,TGTGCCAGCAGTTTAGGGGGCATAGTTGAAGCTATCTTT
TRBD2,TRBJ2-2,few,TRBV29-1,CSVGLASTEELFF,TGCAGTGTTGGACTAGCGAGCACCGAGGAGCTGTTTTTT
TRBD2,TRBJ2-5,.,TRBV11-2,CTSSFSGGQEALYF,TGTACCAGCAGCTTCAGCGGGGGACAAGAGGCCCTGTACTTC
.,TRBJ2-3,.,TRBV29-1,CSVERIGDTDTQYF,TGCAGCGTTGAAAGGATAGGGGACACAGATACGCAGTATTTT
TRBD1,TRBJ1-1,.,TRBV5-1,CSSRSRQGLNTEAFF,TGCTCCAGCAGATCCCGACAGGGACTGAACACTGAAGCTTTCTTT
TRBD1,TRBJ2-3,.,TRBV29-1,CRVGVKGATQYF,TGCAGGGTTGGTGTCAAGGGGGCTACGCAATATTTT
TRBD2,TRBJ2-1,few,TRBV28,CASSLAGVPYNEQFF,TGTGCCAGCAGTTTAGCGGGAGTTCCCTACAATGAGCAGTTCTTC
TRBD2,TRBJ2-1,.,TRBV6-5,CANRSSGKAFNEQFF,TGTGCCAACAGGTCCAGCGGGAAAGCCTTCAATGAGCAGTTCTTC
.,TRBJ2-2,many,TRBV4-3,CASSQVSGGELFF,TGCGCCAGCAGCCAAGTTTCTGGAGGGGAGCTGTTTTTT
TRBD1,TRBJ2-2,few,TRBV6-7,CARSDRGVTGKLFF,TGTGCCAGAAGTGACAGGGGGGTCACCGGGAAGTTGTTTTTT
.,TRBJ2-1,.,TRBV29-1,CSIRLRSSYTEQFF,TGCAGCATTCGACTGAGGAGCTCCTACACTGAGCAGTTCTTC
.,TRBJ1-1,.,TRBV28,CASRKPHRANTEAFF,TGTGCCAGCAGAAAACCCCACAGGGCAAACACTGAAGCTTTCTTT
.,TRBJ2-7,.,TRBV6-1,CAGSYYGPGEQCF,TGTGCCGGCAGTTACTATGGGCCAGGAGAGCAGTGCTTC
TRBD2,TRBJ2-2,.,TRBV4-1,CASSPRTGGEAPKTGELFF,TGCGCCAGCAGCCCGCGTACGGGAGGGGAGGCCCCGAAGACCGGGGAGCTGTTTTTT
.,TRBJ2-7,.,TRBV11-2,CASISRSAYERYF,TGTGCCAGCATCTCACGCAGTGCCTACGAGCGGTACTTC
.,TRBJ1-1,.,TRBV29-1,CIVVRGGVNTEVFF,TGCATCGTCGTCAGAGGGGGGGTGAACACTGAAGTTTTCTTT
TRBD1,TRBJ1-1,few,TRBV30,CAWSETGSTEALF,TGTGCCTGGAGTGAGACAGGGAGCACTGAAGCTTTATTT
.,TRBJ2-1,.,TRBV11-2,CASSLERLALGNEQFF,TGTGCCAGCAGCTTAGAACGTTTAGCGTTAGGGAATGAGCAGTTTTTC
.,TRBJ2-5,.,TRBV4-3,CASSQYISEEETQYF,TGCGCCAGCAGCCAATATATATCGGAGGAAGAGACCCAGTACTTC
.,TRBJ2-1,.,TRBV28,CASSWASLDEQFF,TGTGCCAGCAGTTGGGCTAGCCTGGATGAGCAGTTCTTC
TRBD1,TRBJ2-1,.,TRBV10-3,CGIRTGTGAYNEQFF,TGTGGCATCAGAACCGGGACAGGGGCGTATAATGAGCAGTTCTTC
.,TRBJ2-1,.,TRBV7-9,CASRQSLVNGQFF,TGTGCCAGCAGGCAATCTCTGGTGAATGGGCAGTTCTTC
TRBD2,TRBJ2-1,.,TRBV6-2/TRBV6-3,CVRRPRTSGRTNEQFF,TGTGTCAGGAGACCCAGGACTAGCGGGAGGACCAATGAGCAGTTCTTC
TRBD2,TRBJ2-2,once,TRBV20-1,CSAIRASGNTGELFF,TGCAGTGCTATTCGGGCTAGCGGGAACACCGGGGAGCTGTTTTTT
.,TRBJ2-7,.,TRBV11-3,CASSSDPGTPYVLYF,TGTGCTAGCAGCTCAGATCCCGGGACACCCTACGTGCTGTACTTC
.,TRBJ2-7,once,TRBV11-1,CASRGKQSYEQFF,TGTGCCAGCAGGGGGAAGCAATCCTACGAGCAGTTTTTC
.,TRBJ2-2,.,TRBV12-3/TRBV12-4,CVCSSDTGELFF,TGTGTCTGCAGCTCCGATACAGGGGAGCTGTTTTTT
.,TRBJ2-2,once,TRBV29-1,CSVVPVGAFTGELFF,TGCAGCGTTGTTCCAGTGGGAGCCTTCACCGGGGAGCTGTTTTTC
.,TRBJ1-1,.,TRBV4-3,CDSSQTQGGSMEAFF,TGCGACAGCAGCCAAACACAGGGTGGGTCCATGGAAGCTTTCTTT
TRBD2,TRBJ2-2,few,TRBV29-1,CSVGTSVVNTGELFF,TGCAGCGTTGGGACTAGTGTGGTGAACACCGGGGAGCTGTTTTTT
TRBD2,TRBJ2-1,.,TRBV4-1,CASIQDLGGRVRVRNERFF,TGCGCCAGCATCCAAGACCTAGGAGGGAGGGTCAGGGTTCGCAATGAGCGGTTCTTC
TRBD2,TRBJ2-4,.,TRBV29-1,CSIVHGTSGTKYF,TGCAGCATTGTTCACGGGACTAGTGGGACTAAGTACTTC
.,TRBJ1-1,.,TRBV29-1,CSVTKGWGMNTEAFF,TGCAGCGTCACCAAGGGTTGGGGAATGAACACTGAAGCTTTCTTT
.,TRBJ2-1,.,TRBV4-1,CAISPELTGAYNEQFF,TGCGCCATCAGCCCCGAACTAACGGGGGCTTACAATGAGCAATTCTTC
.,TRBJ2-5,many,TRBV5-1,CASSSGRVSETQYF,TGCGCCAGCAGCTCGGGCAGGGTATCAGAGACCCAGTACTTC
.,TRBJ1-1,.,TRBV19,CASSTDQGFAEAFF,TGTGCCAGTAGTACCGACCAGGGGTTCGCTGAAGCTTTCTTT
.,TRBJ2-5,.,TRBV29-1,CSVESGSYQEETQYF,TGCAGCGTTGAATCGGGCAGTTACCAGGAGGAGACCCAATACTTC
.,TRBJ2-1,.,TRBV6-2/TRBV6-3,CHSSRLATNEQFF,TGTCACAGCAGCCGGCTAGCGACTAATGAGCAGTTCTTC
.,TRBJ1-5,.,TRBV4-1,CASSQDSGTAGNRPQLF,TGCGCCAGCAGCCAAGATTCGGGGACCGCCGGGAATCGGCCCCAGCTTTTT